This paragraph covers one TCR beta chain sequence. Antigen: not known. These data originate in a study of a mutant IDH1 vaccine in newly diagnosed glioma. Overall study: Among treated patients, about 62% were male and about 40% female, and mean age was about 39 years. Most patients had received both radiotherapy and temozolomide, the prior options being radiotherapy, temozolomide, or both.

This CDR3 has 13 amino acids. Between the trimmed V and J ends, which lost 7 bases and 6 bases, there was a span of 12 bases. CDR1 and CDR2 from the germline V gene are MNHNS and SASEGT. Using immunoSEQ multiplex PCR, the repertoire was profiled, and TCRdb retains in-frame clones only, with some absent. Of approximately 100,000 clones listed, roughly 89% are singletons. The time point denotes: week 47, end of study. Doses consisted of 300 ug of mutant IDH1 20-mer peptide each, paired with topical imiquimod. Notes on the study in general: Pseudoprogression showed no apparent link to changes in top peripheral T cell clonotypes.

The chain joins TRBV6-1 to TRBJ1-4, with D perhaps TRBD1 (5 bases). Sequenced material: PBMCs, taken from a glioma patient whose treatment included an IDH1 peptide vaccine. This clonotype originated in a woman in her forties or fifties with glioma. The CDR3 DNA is TGTGCCAGCATGGGGCGGGGACATGAAAAACTGTTTTTT. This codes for CASMGRGHEKLFF.